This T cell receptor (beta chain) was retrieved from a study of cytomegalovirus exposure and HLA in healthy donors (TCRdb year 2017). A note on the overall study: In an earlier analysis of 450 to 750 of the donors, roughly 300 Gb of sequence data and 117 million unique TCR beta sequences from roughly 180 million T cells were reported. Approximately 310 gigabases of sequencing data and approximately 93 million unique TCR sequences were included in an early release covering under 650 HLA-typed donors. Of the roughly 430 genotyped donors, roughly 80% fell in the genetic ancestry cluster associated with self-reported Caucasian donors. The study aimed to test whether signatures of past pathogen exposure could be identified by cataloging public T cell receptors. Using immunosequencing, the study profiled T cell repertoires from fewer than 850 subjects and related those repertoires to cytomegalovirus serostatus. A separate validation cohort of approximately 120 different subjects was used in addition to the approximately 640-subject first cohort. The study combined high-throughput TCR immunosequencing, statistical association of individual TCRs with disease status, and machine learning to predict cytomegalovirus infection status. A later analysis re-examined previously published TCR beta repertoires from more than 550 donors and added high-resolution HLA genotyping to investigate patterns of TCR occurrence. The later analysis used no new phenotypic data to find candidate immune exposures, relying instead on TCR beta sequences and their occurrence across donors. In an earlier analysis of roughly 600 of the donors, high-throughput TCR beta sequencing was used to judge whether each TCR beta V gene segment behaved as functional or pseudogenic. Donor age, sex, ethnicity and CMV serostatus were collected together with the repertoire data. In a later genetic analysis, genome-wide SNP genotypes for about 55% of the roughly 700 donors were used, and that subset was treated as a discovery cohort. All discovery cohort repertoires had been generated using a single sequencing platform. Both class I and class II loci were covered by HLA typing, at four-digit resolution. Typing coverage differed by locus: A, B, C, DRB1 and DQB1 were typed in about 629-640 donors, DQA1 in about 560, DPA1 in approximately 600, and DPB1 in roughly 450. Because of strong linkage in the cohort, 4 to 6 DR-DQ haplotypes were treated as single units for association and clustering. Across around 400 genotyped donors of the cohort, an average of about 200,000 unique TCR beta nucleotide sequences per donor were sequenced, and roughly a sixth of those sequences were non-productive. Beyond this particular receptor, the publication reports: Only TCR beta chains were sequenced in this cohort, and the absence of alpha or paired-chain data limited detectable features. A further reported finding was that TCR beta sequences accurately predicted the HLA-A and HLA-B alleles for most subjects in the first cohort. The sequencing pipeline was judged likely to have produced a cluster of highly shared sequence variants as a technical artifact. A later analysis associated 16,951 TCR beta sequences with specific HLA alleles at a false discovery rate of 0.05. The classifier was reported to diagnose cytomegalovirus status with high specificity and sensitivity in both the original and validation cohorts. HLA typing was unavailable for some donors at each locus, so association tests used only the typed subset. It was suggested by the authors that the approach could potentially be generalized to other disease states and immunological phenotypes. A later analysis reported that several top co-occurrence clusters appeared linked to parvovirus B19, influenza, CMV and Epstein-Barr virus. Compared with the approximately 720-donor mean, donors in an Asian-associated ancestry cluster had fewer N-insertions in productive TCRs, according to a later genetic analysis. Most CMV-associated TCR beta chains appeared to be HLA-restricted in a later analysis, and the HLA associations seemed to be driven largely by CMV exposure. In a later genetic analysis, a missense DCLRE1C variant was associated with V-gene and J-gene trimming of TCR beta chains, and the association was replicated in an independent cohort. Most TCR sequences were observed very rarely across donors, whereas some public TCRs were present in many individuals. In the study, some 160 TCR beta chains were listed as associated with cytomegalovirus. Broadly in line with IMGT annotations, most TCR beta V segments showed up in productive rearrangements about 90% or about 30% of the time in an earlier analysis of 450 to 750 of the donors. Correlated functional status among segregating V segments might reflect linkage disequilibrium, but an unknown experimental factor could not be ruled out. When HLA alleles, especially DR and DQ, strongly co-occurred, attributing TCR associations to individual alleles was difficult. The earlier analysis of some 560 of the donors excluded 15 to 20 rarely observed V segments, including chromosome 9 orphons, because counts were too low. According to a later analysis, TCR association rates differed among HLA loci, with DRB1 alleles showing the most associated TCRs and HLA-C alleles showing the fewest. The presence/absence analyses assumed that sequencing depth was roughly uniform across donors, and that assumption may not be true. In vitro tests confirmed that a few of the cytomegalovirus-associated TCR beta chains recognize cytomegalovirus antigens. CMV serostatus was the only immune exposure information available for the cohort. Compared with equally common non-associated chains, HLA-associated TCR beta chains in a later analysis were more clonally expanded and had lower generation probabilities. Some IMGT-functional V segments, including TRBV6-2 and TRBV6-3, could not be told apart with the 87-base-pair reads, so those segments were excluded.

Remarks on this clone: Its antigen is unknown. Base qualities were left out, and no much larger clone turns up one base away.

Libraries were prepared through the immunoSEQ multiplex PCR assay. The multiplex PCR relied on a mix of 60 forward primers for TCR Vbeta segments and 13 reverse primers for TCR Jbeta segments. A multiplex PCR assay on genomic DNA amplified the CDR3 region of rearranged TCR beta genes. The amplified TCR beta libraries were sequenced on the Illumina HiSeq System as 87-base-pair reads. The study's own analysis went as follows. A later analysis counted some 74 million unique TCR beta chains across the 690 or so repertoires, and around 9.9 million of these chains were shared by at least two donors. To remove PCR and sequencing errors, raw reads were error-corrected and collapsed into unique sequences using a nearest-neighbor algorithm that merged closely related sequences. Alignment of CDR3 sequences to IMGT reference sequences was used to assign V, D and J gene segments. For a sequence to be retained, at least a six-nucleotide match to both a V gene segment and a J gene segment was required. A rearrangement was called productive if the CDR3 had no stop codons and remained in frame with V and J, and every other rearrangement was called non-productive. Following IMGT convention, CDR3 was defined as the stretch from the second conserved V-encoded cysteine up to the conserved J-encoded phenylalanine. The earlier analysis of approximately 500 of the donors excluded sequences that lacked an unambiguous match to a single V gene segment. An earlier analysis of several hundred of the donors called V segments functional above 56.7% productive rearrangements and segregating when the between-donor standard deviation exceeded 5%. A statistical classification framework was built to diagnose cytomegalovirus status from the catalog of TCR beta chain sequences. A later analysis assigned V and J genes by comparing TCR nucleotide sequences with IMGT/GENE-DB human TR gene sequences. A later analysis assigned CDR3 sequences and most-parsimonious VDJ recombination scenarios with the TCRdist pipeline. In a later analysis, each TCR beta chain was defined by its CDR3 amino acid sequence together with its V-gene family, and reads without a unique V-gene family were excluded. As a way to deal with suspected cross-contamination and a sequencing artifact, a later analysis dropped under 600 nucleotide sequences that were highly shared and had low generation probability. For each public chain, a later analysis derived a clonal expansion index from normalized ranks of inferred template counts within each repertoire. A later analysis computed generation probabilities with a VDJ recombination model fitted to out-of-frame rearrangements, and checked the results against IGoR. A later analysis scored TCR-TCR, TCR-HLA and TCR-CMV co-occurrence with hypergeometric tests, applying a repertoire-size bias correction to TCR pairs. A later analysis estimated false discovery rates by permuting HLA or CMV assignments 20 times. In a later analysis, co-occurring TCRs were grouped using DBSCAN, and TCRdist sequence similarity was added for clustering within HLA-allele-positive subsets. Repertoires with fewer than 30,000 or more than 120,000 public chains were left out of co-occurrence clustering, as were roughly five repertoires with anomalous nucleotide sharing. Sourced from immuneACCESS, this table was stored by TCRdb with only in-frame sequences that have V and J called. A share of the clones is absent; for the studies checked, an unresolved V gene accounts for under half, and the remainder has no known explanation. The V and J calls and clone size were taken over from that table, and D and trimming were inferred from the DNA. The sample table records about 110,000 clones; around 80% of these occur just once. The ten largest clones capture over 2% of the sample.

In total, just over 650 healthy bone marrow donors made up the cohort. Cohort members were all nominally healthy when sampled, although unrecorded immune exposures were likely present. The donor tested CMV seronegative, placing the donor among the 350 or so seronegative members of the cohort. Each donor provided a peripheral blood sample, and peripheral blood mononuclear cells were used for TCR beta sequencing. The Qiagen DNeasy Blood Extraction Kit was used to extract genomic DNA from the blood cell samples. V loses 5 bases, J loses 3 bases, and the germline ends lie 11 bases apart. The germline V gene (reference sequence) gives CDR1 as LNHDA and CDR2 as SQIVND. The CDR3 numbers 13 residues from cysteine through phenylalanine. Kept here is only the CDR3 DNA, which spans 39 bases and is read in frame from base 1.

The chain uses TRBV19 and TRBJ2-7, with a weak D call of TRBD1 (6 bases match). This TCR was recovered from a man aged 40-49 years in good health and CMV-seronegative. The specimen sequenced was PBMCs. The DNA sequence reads TGTGCCAGTAGTTTCTCGACAGGCTACGAGCAGTACTTC. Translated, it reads CASSFSTGYEQYF.